This is a list of T cell receptor beta chains from one sample in a study of blood T cell repertoires in COVID-19. Clones were read by immunoSEQ multiplex PCR, and TCRdb kept only the in-frame ones, dropping some. The data show fewer than 150,000 clones, less than 85% seen once. The material sequenced was peripheral blood. The receptor set was obtained from a human donor in a cohort sampled during active COVID-19. CDR3s include the opening cysteine and the closing phenylalanine or tryptophan. Fields, in order: clone size, V gene, J gene, CDR3 protein. A row's size may be missing; if present it is once, few, many or a size class.

clone size: .
V gene: TRBV7-9
J gene: TRBJ1-5
CDR3 protein: CASSLEGREGQPQHF

clone size: .
V gene: TRBV24-1
J gene: TRBJ1-1
CDR3 protein: CATGGPNTEAFF

clone size: .
V gene: TRBV3-1/TRBV3-2
J gene: TRBJ2-2
CDR3 protein: CASSQAGWGVTGELFF

clone size: .
V gene: TRBV3-1/TRBV3-2
J gene: TRBJ2-3
CDR3 protein: CASRRQGAFRGPTDTQYF

clone size: many
V gene: TRBV7-3
J gene: TRBJ2-3
CDR3 protein: CASSQSGGSTDTQYF

clone size: .
V gene: TRBV5-1
J gene: TRBJ1-2
CDR3 protein: CASTTGGQVPYGYTF

clone size: few
V gene: TRBV4-2
J gene: TRBJ1-5
CDR3 protein: CASSQDPDSFQPQHF

clone size: .
V gene: TRBV5-4
J gene: TRBJ2-2
CDR3 protein: CASSLGQGFTGELFF

clone size: .
V gene: TRBV11-1
J gene: TRBJ1-2
CDR3 protein: CASSRGGLYGYTF

clone size: .
V gene: TRBV7-2
J gene: TRBJ2-5
CDR3 protein: CASSRGGQETQYF

clone size: .
V gene: TRBV2
J gene: TRBJ2-7
CDR3 protein: CASSDRAAYEQYF

clone size: .
V gene: TRBV5-5
J gene: TRBJ1-3
CDR3 protein: CASSWGDFGSGNTIYF

clone size: .
V gene: TRBV5-1
J gene: TRBJ1-1
CDR3 protein: CASSLGQGARGTEAFF

clone size: .
V gene: TRBV4-1
J gene: TRBJ2-1
CDR3 protein: CASSQFYYNEQFF

clone size: once
V gene: TRBV5-8
J gene: TRBJ2-1
CDR3 protein: CASSFGQGVDEQFF

clone size: once
V gene: TRBV6-5
J gene: TRBJ2-7
CDR3 protein: CASSSPSGGPSYEQYF

clone size: once
V gene: TRBV6-5
J gene: TRBJ2-3
CDR3 protein: CASSLAGGSTDTQYF

clone size: .
V gene: TRBV11-2
J gene: TRBJ2-7
CDR3 protein: CASSLNSQQEQYF

clone size: .
V gene: TRBV19
J gene: TRBJ2-3
CDR3 protein: CASNDRGRSDTQYF

clone size: .
V gene: TRBV6-5
J gene: TRBJ2-7
CDR3 protein: CASKGLAGDYEQYF

clone size: .
V gene: TRBV19
J gene: TRBJ2-5
CDR3 protein: CASSSDNQETQYF

clone size: once
V gene: TRBV18
J gene: TRBJ2-5
CDR3 protein: CASSPERGVQETQYF

clone size: many
V gene: TRBV5-4
J gene: TRBJ1-1
CDR3 protein: CASSFGATNTEAFF

clone size: .
V gene: TRBV2
J gene: TRBJ2-3
CDR3 protein: CASSVVAGGTDTQYF

clone size: .
V gene: TRBV6-2/TRBV6-3
J gene: TRBJ2-5
CDR3 protein: CASSGLQTQYF

clone size: .
V gene: TRBV7-2
J gene: TRBJ1-6
CDR3 protein: CASSLVAPSPLHF